Listed below are T cell receptor beta chains from one sample, sequenced in a study of cytomegalovirus exposure and HLA in healthy donors. The repertoire was sequenced with immunoSEQ multiplex PCR; TCRdb's copy has only in-frame clones and lacks some. Among about 180,000 clones listed, roughly 86% were seen once. The sample comprised PBMCs. All receptors derive from a man between 18 and 29 years old in good health and CMV-seropositive. Both conserved end residues are trimmed from each CDR3.

J | length | V | CDR3
TRBJ2-7 | 15 | TRBV5-6 | ASSPLVIRDTTYEQY
TRBJ1-1 | 12 | TRBV10-3 | ATRTGGQNTEAF
TRBJ2-1 | 9 | TRBV10-3 | AIRTQHEQF
TRBJ2-5 | 13 | TRBV27 | ASSLSTGPWETQY
TRBJ2-1 | 15 | TRBV5-1 | ASSLFASGISYNEQF
TRBJ2-2 | 14 | TRBV18 | ASSPLNIANTGELF
TRBJ1-3 | 14 | TRBV4-2 | ASSQGTGDSGNTIY
TRBJ1-4 | 12 | TRBV9 | ASSVAPGYSKLF
TRBJ2-1 | 13 | TRBV9 | ASSVSGGPENEQF
TRBJ2-7 | 14 | TRBV4-3 | ASSQDRLAGRYEQY
TRBJ2-5 | 10 | TRBV30 | AWSRQGETQY
TRBJ2-7 | 13 | TRBV6-5 | ASSRGQGFSYEQY
TRBJ2-6 | 13 | TRBV18 | ASFPAPGGANVLT
TRBJ2-7 | 13 | TRBV6-6 | ASRWTSGGSYEQY
TRBJ1-2 | 11 | TRBV18 | ASSIDTNYGYT
TRBJ2-3 | 16 | TRBV10-1 | ASTRDRGWDGGTDTQY
TRBJ2-7 | 13 | TRBV27 | ASSPIEAYSYEQY
TRBJ2-7 | 12 | TRBV19 | ASSPGTSVYEQY
TRBJ2-3 | 12 | TRBV27 | ASSLASITDTQY
TRBJ2-7 | 11 | TRBV2 | ASSAPRVREQY
TRBJ1-5 | 12 | TRBV14 | ASSHSGQAQPQH
TRBJ2-3 | 14 | TRBV11-2 | ASTPRSRGRSDTQY
TRBJ2-1 | 14 | TRBV19 | ASSRTSGIPYNEQF
TRBJ2-3 | 18 | TRBV4-1 | ASSQDFSSGLAVRVDTQY
TRBJ2-7 | 11 | TRBV21-1 | ASSNTGSYEQY
TRBJ2-5 | 13 | TRBV6-6 | ASSLQGAGGETQY
TRBJ2-1 | 13 | TRBV6-1 | ATSILAGTDNEQF
TRBJ2-7 | 14 | TRBV7-8 | ASSLKGTGIPYEQY
TRBJ1-2 | 12 | TRBV6-6 | ASRLQGIGYGYT
TRBJ2-7 | 11 | TRBV5-6 | ASQRTGGDEQY
TRBJ1-2 | 15 | TRBV15 | ATSRDRGQEANYGYT
TRBJ2-2 | 14 | TRBV4-3 | ASSQERSANTGELF
TRBJ2-3 | 12 | TRBV28 | ASRGVVVTDTQY